The clone carrying this TCR beta chain was counted between two and nine times. The antigen remains unidentified. Looked up from germline, CDR1 is SQVTM and CDR2 is ANQGSEA. The CDR3 totals 12 residues. The V gene end was trimmed by 7 bases and the J gene end by 6 bases; junction bases not matched to a gene: 7. Through a sample-barcoded 5' primer and a J-beta primer mix, a second PCR was run for roughly 6 to 11 cycles. Any given sample supplied a minimum of 3 million CDR3-containing paired-end reads. TCRdb recomputed calls from the 5' RACE reads with MiXCR, one row per CDR3 protein. The table shows approximately 1.5 million distinct CDR3 sequences, with 30% to 35% occurring only once. These data come from a study of blood T cells in healthy people across ages. Study-level findings and limits: The donors' CMV status was not determined, possibly confounding changes in expanded clonotypes.

This clonotype was obtained from a woman in her 30s in good health. The chain employs TRBV29-1 and TRBJ2-7; 9 bases are shared with TRBD1. The sample was blood. Here the CDR3 DNA reads TGCAGCGCCACAGAGGACAGGGGCGAGCAGTACTTC. Its protein product is CSATEDRGEQYF.